These T cell receptor beta chains were read from a single sample in a study of radiotherapy plus CTLA-4 blockade in lung cancer. The data were produced by immunoSEQ multiplex PCR, yet TCRdb's version contains in-frame clones alone and is incomplete. The profile shows roughly 70,000 clones, over 75% of them singletons. The sequenced sample was peripheral blood, obtained from a patient treated with radiotherapy plus ipilimumab. These receptors were obtained from a human donor with non-small cell lung cancer that progressed on radiotherapy plus ipilimumab. Both conserved end residues are part of each CDR3. The D gene is left open where the match is weak. Size is stated for part of the rows, as once, few or many counts, or as a class when the clone is expanded.

v_call: TRBV6-5
j_call: TRBJ2-3
d_call: TRBD1
clone_size: once
cdr3_length: 12
cdr3_nt: TGTGCCACGACAGGGGGCTCAGATACGCAGTATTTT
cdr3_aa: CATTGGSDTQYF

v_call: TRBV7-9
j_call: TRBJ2-5
d_call: -
clone_size: -
cdr3_length: 13
cdr3_nt: TGTGCCAGCAGTGTAGGGACCCAAGAGACCCAGTACTTC
cdr3_aa: CASSVGTQETQYF

v_call: TRBV19
j_call: TRBJ2-3
d_call: TRBD2
clone_size: -
cdr3_length: 16
cdr3_nt: TGTGCCAGTAGTATCGTAGGAGCGGGAGAAAGAGATACGCAGTATTTT
cdr3_aa: CASSIVGAGERDTQYF

v_call: TRBV29-1
j_call: TRBJ2-7
d_call: -
clone_size: -
cdr3_length: 11
cdr3_nt: TGCAGCGTTGGAGCGGCCTACGAGCAGTACTTC
cdr3_aa: CSVGAAYEQYF

v_call: TRBV19
j_call: TRBJ1-5
d_call: TRBD1
clone_size: -
cdr3_length: 14
cdr3_nt: TGTGCCAGTCGACGGACAGGGAGCGATCAGCCCCAGCATTTT
cdr3_aa: CASRRTGSDQPQHF

v_call: TRBV5-4
j_call: TRBJ2-5
d_call: -
clone_size: once
cdr3_length: 14
cdr3_nt: TGTGCCAACAGCTTGGCCGATAGCCACGAGACCCAGTACTTC
cdr3_aa: CANSLADSHETQYF

v_call: TRBV6-5
j_call: TRBJ2-2
d_call: -
clone_size: few
cdr3_length: 15
cdr3_nt: TGTGCCAGCAGTTACACCCAGGGGGGGACCGGGGAGCTGTTTTTT
cdr3_aa: CASSYTQGGTGELFF

v_call: TRBV14
j_call: TRBJ2-1
d_call: -
clone_size: -
cdr3_length: 14
cdr3_nt: TGTGCCAGCAGCCGGGACGTTCAGATCAATGAGCAGTTCTTC
cdr3_aa: CASSRDVQINEQFF

v_call: TRBV5-1
j_call: TRBJ2-2
d_call: TRBD2
clone_size: -
cdr3_length: 16
cdr3_nt: TGCGCCAGCAGCTTGGGACTAGCGGGAGGGACCGGGGAGCTGTTTTTT
cdr3_aa: CASSLGLAGGTGELFF

v_call: TRBV11-2
j_call: TRBJ2-7
d_call: -
clone_size: -
cdr3_length: 15
cdr3_nt: TGTGCCAGCAGCTTAGTTTTGGGCAGCTCCTACGAGCAGTACTTC
cdr3_aa: CASSLVLGSSYEQYF

v_call: TRBV30
j_call: TRBJ2-3
d_call: TRBD1
clone_size: -
cdr3_length: 17
cdr3_nt: TGTGCCTGGTTGAAGGGGACAGGGAATTGGGGCACAGATACGCAGTATTTT
cdr3_aa: CAWLKGTGNWGTDTQYF

v_call: TRBV7-2
j_call: TRBJ1-2
d_call: -
clone_size: -
cdr3_length: 13
cdr3_nt: TGTGCCAGCAGCCGAGACCAGGTCTCCGGCTACACCTTC
cdr3_aa: CASSRDQVSGYTF

v_call: TRBV6-5
j_call: TRBJ1-2
d_call: -
clone_size: -
cdr3_length: 13
cdr3_nt: TGTGCCAGCAGTTCCTTGGGGCGACAGATTCACACCTTC
cdr3_aa: CASSSLGRQIHTF

v_call: TRBV27
j_call: TRBJ2-2
d_call: -
clone_size: -
cdr3_length: 12
cdr3_nt: TGTGCCAGCAGTTTAAGCGTCGGGGAGCTGTTTTTT
cdr3_aa: CASSLSVGELFF

v_call: TRBV28
j_call: TRBJ1-1
d_call: -
clone_size: -
cdr3_length: 13
cdr3_nt: TGTGCCAGCCTTCCAGTGCAGAACACTGAAGCTTTCTTT
cdr3_aa: CASLPVQNTEAFF

v_call: TRBV7-8
j_call: TRBJ1-1
d_call: -
clone_size: once
cdr3_length: 13
cdr3_nt: TGTGCCAGCAGCCGGGGCAGAGAGACGGAAGCTTTCTTT
cdr3_aa: CASSRGRETEAFF

v_call: TRBV5-1
j_call: TRBJ2-5
d_call: TRBD2
clone_size: -
cdr3_length: 15
cdr3_nt: TGCGCCAGCAGCTTTGGGACTAGCGGGACTGAGACCCAGTACTTC
cdr3_aa: CASSFGTSGTETQYF

v_call: TRBV6-1
j_call: TRBJ1-5
d_call: -
clone_size: -
cdr3_length: 13
cdr3_nt: TGTGCCAGCAGCTGGTCTGTTTATCAGCCCCAGCATTTT
cdr3_aa: CASSWSVYQPQHF

v_call: TRBV28
j_call: TRBJ1-4
d_call: TRBD1
clone_size: -
cdr3_length: 16
cdr3_nt: TGTGCCAGCAGCCCCTTTGGACAGGCTAGAGGAGAAAAACTGTTTTTT
cdr3_aa: CASSPFGQARGEKLFF

v_call: TRBV7-2
j_call: TRBJ1-2
d_call: -
clone_size: -
cdr3_length: 11
cdr3_nt: TGTGCCAGCAGCCCTTCGGTGGGCTACACCTTC
cdr3_aa: CASSPSVGYTF

v_call: TRBV5-4
j_call: TRBJ2-2
d_call: -
clone_size: -
cdr3_length: 15
cdr3_nt: TGTGCCAGCAGCGACCCCCGGAGGAACACCGGGGAGCTGTTTTTT
cdr3_aa: CASSDPRRNTGELFF

v_call: TRBV19
j_call: TRBJ1-2
d_call: -
clone_size: -
cdr3_length: 14
cdr3_nt: TGTGCCAGTAGTTCACCGACACGGCGCTATGGCTACACCTTC
cdr3_aa: CASSSPTRRYGYTF

v_call: TRBV7-9
j_call: TRBJ2-7
d_call: TRBD1
clone_size: -
cdr3_length: 16
cdr3_nt: TGTGCCAGCAGCTCGACGGACAGGGGGAAGACCTACGAGCAGTACTTC
cdr3_aa: CASSSTDRGKTYEQYF

v_call: TRBV9
j_call: TRBJ2-1
d_call: TRBD1
clone_size: -
cdr3_length: 13
cdr3_nt: TGTGCCAGTGGACAGGGGGCTTTCAATGAGCAGTTCTTC
cdr3_aa: CASGQGAFNEQFF

v_call: TRBV6-1
j_call: TRBJ2-7
d_call: TRBD2
clone_size: medium-sized
cdr3_length: 15
cdr3_nt: TGTGCCAGCAGTGAAGGGGGGGGAAGCTCCTACGAGCAGTACTTC
cdr3_aa: CASSEGGGSSYEQYF

v_call: TRBV19
j_call: TRBJ1-3
d_call: TRBD1
clone_size: -
cdr3_length: 15
cdr3_nt: TGTGCCAGTAGTCCGACGGACAGGGGTCGAAACACCATATATTTT
cdr3_aa: CASSPTDRGRNTIYF

v_call: TRBV5-1
j_call: TRBJ2-1
d_call: TRBD1
clone_size: -
cdr3_length: 15
cdr3_nt: TGCGCCAGCAGCTTGGGACAGGGGGCATACAATGAGCAGTTCTTC
cdr3_aa: CASSLGQGAYNEQFF

v_call: TRBV19
j_call: TRBJ2-1
d_call: -
clone_size: -
cdr3_length: 16
cdr3_nt: TGTGCCAGTAGTATTCGCCCACAGAACTCCTACAATGAGCAGTTCTTC
cdr3_aa: CASSIRPQNSYNEQFF

v_call: TRBV9
j_call: TRBJ2-5
d_call: TRBD1
clone_size: -
cdr3_length: 15
cdr3_nt: TGTGCCAGCAGCCTAGGACAGGGGGCAGGTGAGACCCAGTACTTC
cdr3_aa: CASSLGQGAGETQYF

v_call: TRBV4-2
j_call: TRBJ2-1
d_call: TRBD2
clone_size: few
cdr3_length: 15
cdr3_nt: TGTGCCAGCAGCCGGAGCGGGAGGGAGAACAATGAGCAGTTCTTC
cdr3_aa: CASSRSGRENNEQFF

v_call: TRBV5-4
j_call: TRBJ2-5
d_call: -
clone_size: -
cdr3_length: 14
cdr3_nt: TGTGCCAGCAGCTTGGGAGGGCCCGGTGAGACCCAGTACTTC
cdr3_aa: CASSLGGPGETQYF

v_call: TRBV27
j_call: TRBJ2-1
d_call: TRBD1
clone_size: -
cdr3_length: 15
cdr3_nt: TGTGCCAGCATCTCCGGGACAGGGCAGTACAATGAGCAGTTCTTC
cdr3_aa: CASISGTGQYNEQFF

v_call: TRBV11-2
j_call: TRBJ2-1
d_call: TRBD1
clone_size: -
cdr3_length: 16
cdr3_nt: TGTGCCAGCAGCCCCCTGGGGGACAGAAACTACAATGAGCAGTTCTTC
cdr3_aa: CASSPLGDRNYNEQFF

v_call: TRBV19
j_call: TRBJ1-1
d_call: -
clone_size: -
cdr3_length: 12
cdr3_nt: TGTGCCAGTAGGGTTATGAACACTGAAGCTTTCTTT
cdr3_aa: CASRVMNTEAFF

v_call: TRBV9
j_call: TRBJ2-1
d_call: TRBD2
clone_size: -
cdr3_length: 15
cdr3_nt: TGTGCCAGCAGCGTGACCGGGGGGGTCTACAATGAGCAGTTCTTC
cdr3_aa: CASSVTGGVYNEQFF

v_call: TRBV6-5
j_call: TRBJ2-7
d_call: TRBD2
clone_size: few
cdr3_length: 14
cdr3_nt: TGTGCCAGCGGTGGCGGGAGGTGGGGCGACGAGCAGTACTTC
cdr3_aa: CASGGGRWGDEQYF

v_call: TRBV27
j_call: TRBJ2-3
d_call: TRBD2
clone_size: -
cdr3_length: 15
cdr3_nt: TGTGCCAGCAGTTTTATGGCGGGAGGGGCAGATACGCAGTATTTT
cdr3_aa: CASSFMAGGADTQYF

v_call: TRBV4-2
j_call: TRBJ2-5
d_call: TRBD2
clone_size: -
cdr3_length: 15
cdr3_nt: TGTGCCAGCAGCCAGTCGGGACTAGAGCAAGAGACCCAGTACTTC
cdr3_aa: CASSQSGLEQETQYF

v_call: TRBV15
j_call: TRBJ1-4
d_call: -
clone_size: -
cdr3_length: 15
cdr3_nt: TGTGCCACCAGCAGAGGAGGACAGTCATTTGAAAAACTGTTTTTT
cdr3_aa: CATSRGGQSFEKLFF

v_call: TRBV29-1
j_call: TRBJ2-3
d_call: TRBD1
clone_size: -
cdr3_length: 15
cdr3_nt: TGCAGCGCGGGACAGGGGGCGATCGGGACAGATACGCAGTATTTT
cdr3_aa: CSAGQGAIGTDTQYF

v_call: TRBV27
j_call: TRBJ2-1
d_call: TRBD2
clone_size: -
cdr3_length: 16
cdr3_nt: TGTGCCAGCAGTTTATCCGCGGGAGGGGCCTACAATGAGCAGTTCTTC
cdr3_aa: CASSLSAGGAYNEQFF

v_call: TRBV2
j_call: TRBJ1-4
d_call: TRBD1
clone_size: -
cdr3_length: 15
cdr3_nt: TGTGCCAGCGGTATCAGACAGGGCGTTTCTTGGCCACTGTTTTTT
cdr3_aa: CASGIRQGVSWPLFF

v_call: TRBV14
j_call: TRBJ2-7
d_call: TRBD1
clone_size: -
cdr3_length: 15
cdr3_nt: TGTGCCAGCAGCCTCCGGGACAGGGCCTCCTACGAGCAGTACTTC
cdr3_aa: CASSLRDRASYEQYF

v_call: TRBV4-1
j_call: TRBJ1-2
d_call: TRBD1
clone_size: -
cdr3_length: 15
cdr3_nt: TGCGCCAGCAGCCAAGATATTCCAGGGGGCAGTGGCTACACCTTC
cdr3_aa: CASSQDIPGGSGYTF

v_call: TRBV29-1
j_call: TRBJ1-2
d_call: -
clone_size: once
cdr3_length: 11
cdr3_nt: TGCAGCGTTGGGCAGGGAGGTGGCTACACCTTC
cdr3_aa: CSVGQGGGYTF

v_call: TRBV6-5
j_call: TRBJ1-1
d_call: -
clone_size: once
cdr3_length: 13
cdr3_nt: TGTGCCAGCAGTTACTTTACTGACACTGAAGCTTTCTTT
cdr3_aa: CASSYFTDTEAFF

v_call: TRBV4-1
j_call: TRBJ1-1
d_call: -
clone_size: -
cdr3_length: 13
cdr3_nt: TGCGCCAGCAGCCAAGATCCTTACACTGAAGCTTTCTTT
cdr3_aa: CASSQDPYTEAFF

v_call: TRBV18
j_call: TRBJ2-7
d_call: -
clone_size: -
cdr3_length: 14
cdr3_nt: TGTGCCAGCGCGATGGGCCGAGCAGGTTACGAGCAGTACTTC
cdr3_aa: CASAMGRAGYEQYF

v_call: TRBV27
j_call: TRBJ2-7
d_call: TRBD1
clone_size: -
cdr3_length: 16
cdr3_nt: TGTGCCAGCAGTACGCCCCGGGACAGGGGGGGCTACGAGCAGTACTTC
cdr3_aa: CASSTPRDRGGYEQYF

v_call: TRBV11-2
j_call: TRBJ2-1
d_call: TRBD2
clone_size: -
cdr3_length: 16
cdr3_nt: TGTGCCAGCAGCTTAACTAGCGGGAGGCCCTACAATGAGCAGTTCTTC
cdr3_aa: CASSLTSGRPYNEQFF

v_call: TRBV19
j_call: TRBJ2-5
d_call: -
clone_size: -
cdr3_length: 16
cdr3_nt: TGTGCCAGTAGTATGTCGGGGTACTCTCTCTGGGAGACCCAGTACTTC
cdr3_aa: CASSMSGYSLWETQYF

v_call: TRBV19
j_call: TRBJ1-1
d_call: -
clone_size: few
cdr3_length: 14
cdr3_nt: TGTGCCAGTTTACCTGATGGGGGGAGGACTGAAGCTTTCTTT
cdr3_aa: CASLPDGGRTEAFF

v_call: TRBV9
j_call: TRBJ2-5
d_call: -
clone_size: -
cdr3_length: 14
cdr3_nt: TGTGCCAGCAGCGTATCGGGGGGCGAGGAGACCCAGTACTTC
cdr3_aa: CASSVSGGEETQYF

v_call: TRBV27
j_call: TRBJ2-1
d_call: TRBD2
clone_size: once
cdr3_length: 18
cdr3_nt: TGTGCCAGCAGTTTACGGGGTCAACTAGCGGGAGGATACAATGAGCAGTTCTTC
cdr3_aa: CASSLRGQLAGGYNEQFF